This TCR beta chain is from a study of shared clonotypes between healthy human individuals. The ends were cut back, 7 bases at V and 0 bases at J, with 10 bases in the middle. The CDR3 sequence is 14 residues long. Germline V gene data show CDR1 as MDHEN and CDR2 as SYDVKM. The method was immunoSEQ multiplex PCR; TCRdb's version includes in-frame clones alone and lacks a portion of them. The data contain roughly 500,000 clones, roughly 95% of them singletons. This chain connects TRBV28 to TRBJ1-5; D is uncertain. The material sequenced was naive CD4+ T cells sorted from blood. Subset described: CD45RA+ positively selected. This receptor was identified in a woman between 25 and 40 years old in good health. For the CDR3, the DNA is TGTGCCAGCACCCTGGGGAATAGCAATCAGCCCCAGCATTTT. Its protein is CASTLGNSNQPQHF. The variable domain in full, with the rest retrieved from reference TRBV28 and TRBJ1-5, is DVKVTQSSRYLVKRTGEKVFLECVQDMDHENMFWYRQDPGLGLRLIYFSYDVKMKEKGDIPEGYSVSREKKERFSLILESASTNQTSMYLCASTLGNSNQPQHFGDGTRLSIL.